The source of this TCR beta chain is a study of blood T cell repertoires in COVID-19. Study summary: Nucleic acid was either cDNA or gDNA, and it came from T cells, B-cell-depleted T cells, or PBMCs.

CDR1 is SNHLY and CDR2 is FYNNEI in the germline V gene. With 7 bases clipped from V and 1 base from J, the junction kept 6 bases outside the gene matches. CDR3 length: 14 amino acids. Authors' data handling: Reference gene primers were amplified, and this amplification served to estimate nucleated cell counts. Sequencing was performed with immunoSEQ multiplex PCR; in TCRdb, only in-frame clones are kept and a portion is missing. V and J calls and clone size are as listed in that table; D and trimming were resolved from the DNA. The sample records over 120,000 clones, roughly 85% being singletons. The chain carries TRBV2 and TRBJ1-1, with 7 bases that match TRBD1. Sample: peripheral blood. The TCR comes from a human donor with acute or convalescent COVID-19. The donor label of this sample is uncertain. CDR3 residues: CASIRTGPNTEAFF. The DNA for the CDR3 is TGTGCCAGCATTCGGACAGGACCGAACACTGAAGCTTTCTTT.